This TCR beta chain emerged from a study of shared clonotypes between healthy human individuals. An assay was performed, and its level was deep. The protocol was immunoSEQ multiplex PCR, while the TCRdb copy is restricted to in-frame clones and leaves out a portion. The table records approximately 2,000,000 clones, 80% to 95% of them present only once. Trimming removed 7 bases from V and 4 bases from J, with 14 bases in between. The CDR3 totals 13 residues. The V gene's germline CDR1 is MNHNS and CDR2 SASEGT. Study observations and caveats: How much donors shared clonotypes was expected to be affected by sequencing depth.

Terminally differentiated effector memory CD45RA+ cells were left out of the naive CD8 fraction, which was CD45RO-negative and positively selected for CCR7. In regard to this clone: The antigen is undetermined.

The chain links TRBV6-1 to TRBJ2-7; a possible D gene is TRBD2 (5 bases). Sequencing was carried out using naive CD8+ T cells from PBMCs. This TCR was recovered from a man younger than 35 in good health. Some clones in this sample may be carry-over from other donors' samples. The CDR3 DNA follows: TGTGCCAGCAAGGTACGGGATGGTTACGAGCAGTACTTC. Translated: CASKVRDGYEQYF.